This T cell receptor beta chain was profiled in a study of CD8+ T cells in alopecia areata. This CDR3 is built from 12 residues. The V gene's germline CDR1 is SGHDT and CDR2 YYEEEE. V was pared by 0 bases and J by 9 bases, with 4 bases between. It was cDNA, reverse transcribed from extracted RNA, that served as the sequencing template. Assay used: immunoSEQ multiplex PCR; TCRdb lists only in-frame clones, some missing. The sample carries approximately 180,000 clones, roughly 70% recorded once. Comments on this clone: The sample contains more than one DNA sequence encoding this CDR3.

The source of this sequence is a human donor with alopecia areata. The chain combines TRBV5-6 with TRBJ1-6; D ambiguous. This material consisted of CD8+ T cells sorted from blood, taken at week 0. The CDR3 reads CASSLGGSPLHF. As DNA, the CDR3 is TGTGCCAGCAGCTTGGGGGGTTCACCCCTCCACTTT.